The clone carrying this T cell receptor (beta chain) was seen just once. The antigen is undetermined. The Oncomine TCR Beta short-read assay was applied to DNA of cultured CD4+ T cells. In this case, cultured CD4+ T cells provided the extracted genomic DNA. TCRdb independently ran MiXCR on the PCR reads; one entry per CDR3 protein. The sample lists more than 12,000 distinct CDR3 sequences, approximately 53% occurring once. Treatment meaning: approximately 9-day PBMC culture with coronavirus spike peptide pools or control peptides (ViraFEST assay). This sample is drawn from a study of vaccination and CD4 T cells after COVID-19. The origin of this receptor is a human donor who had recovered from COVID-19. The sample here was CD4+ T cells from blood, cultured in vitro, taken before SARS-CoV-2 vaccination.

CDR3 DNA: TGCAGTGCTAGAGACAGGACGAACACTGAAGCTTTCTTT. Translating gives CSARDRTNTEAFF. The chain is built from TRBV20-1 and TRBJ1-1; D is uncertain. Looked up from germline, CDR1 is DFQATT and CDR2 is SNEGSKA (reference sequence). Deletions cut 0 bases from V and 1 base from J, with 6 bases between. The CDR3 has 13 amino acids.